The sequence of this T cell receptor beta chain was determined in a study of vaccination and CD4 T cells after COVID-19. As for the study in general: The stimulus for the cells was overlapping spike peptides derived from SARS-CoV-2, HCoV-NL63, HCoV-OC43 and HCoV-229E.

The ends lost 4 bases at V and 4 bases at J; junction bases unmatched: 6. The CDR3 runs to 14 residues. Germline lookup yields CDR1 MNHNS and CDR2 SASEGT. With the Oncomine TCR Beta short-read assay, DNA from cultured CD4+ T cells was sequenced. Genomic DNA was drawn out of CD4+ T cells grown in culture. TCRdb re-called the PCR reads with MiXCR, one entry per CDR3 protein. The sample lists 9,500 to 15,000 distinct CDR3 sequences, around 60% seen once, with approximately 8.3% in the top ten. Indicated treatment: approximately nine-day PBMC culture with coronavirus spike peptide pools or control peptides (ViraFEST assay). Comment on this clonotype: Its matching antigen is unknown.

The chain uses TRBV6-1 and TRBJ1-2; 7 nucleotides agree with TRBD1. This TCR derives from a human donor who had recovered from COVID-19. Sequenced material: CD4+ T cells from blood, cultured in vitro. CDR3 in amino acids: CASSGQGVSYGYTF. CDR3 bases: TGTGCCAGCAGTGGCCAGGGGGTCTCCTATGGCTACACCTTC.